The present T cell receptor (beta chain) was sequenced within a study of neurological immune-mediated disorders (dated by TCRdb to between 2018 and 2021). Background for the entire study: Peripheral blood TCR-beta repertoires from patients with HTLV-I-associated myelopathy (HAM/TSP), patients with multiple sclerosis, and healthy controls were compared in the study using UMI-based sequencing. The cohort was made up of some 70 subjects, consisting of 15 or so HAM/TSP patients, 34 multiple sclerosis patients and about 20 healthy controls. Longitudinal samples, technical triplicates and paired sorted CD4+ and CD8+ T-cell subsets, alongside PBMC samples, were included among the roughly 110 TCR-beta libraries. Longitudinal HAM/TSP donors and healthy donors each had 3 time-points at intervals of roughly 3-45 months. The research as a whole found: TCR clonal expansion was greatest in HAM/TSP patients and smallest in MS patients, who ranked below even healthy controls. No identical CDR3 amino acid sequences were shared among expanded clones across subjects, suggesting private TCR-beta repertoires in all groups.

The time point label, as the study defines it: longitudinal time-point 1 (baseline). For the unsorted PBMC libraries, 2 million PBMCs were stored in RNAlater at -80 degrees C until RNA extraction and were used to generate the libraries. PBMCs were separated from peripheral blood using Ficoll-Hypaque density gradient centrifugation and then cryopreserved in liquid nitrogen. This clonotype occurred many times. The antigen it recognizes is unknown. The junction differs from germline at one of its ends, possibly a read error. From cysteine to phenylalanine, the CDR3 is 16 amino acids long. The entry retains the CDR3 DNA only, 48 bases that are in frame from base 1. The germline V gene sets CDR1 to MDHEN and CDR2 to SYDVKM. cDNA synthesis used template-switch 5'RACE with a primer carrying a 10-nucleotide random unique molecular identifier tagging each TCR transcript. Every sequencing run yielded over 180 million TCR-beta sequences covering 15-18 subjects. The RNeasy kit was used for extraction of total RNA. TCR-beta VDJ regions were amplified with primers for the TCR constant region and the 5'RACE anchor, using the KAPA Real-time Library Amplification kit. A first PCR added sample indexes and Illumina adaptors, and a second PCR then raised library yield. The roughly 650 bp TCR product was size-selected on a 2% E-gel SizeSelection system after Ampure bead purification. Before pooling, library quality was assessed on a Bioanalyzer, concentration was determined with Qubit, and library quantification was performed with the Kapa Library Quantification kit. An Illumina HiSeq 2500 sequenced the libraries paired-end 2 x 150 bp. To increase sequence diversity, roughly 24-31% phiX was spiked into each library pool. Under the source paper's analysis protocol: Quality-filtered reads were processed with the UMI-based MiGEC pipeline, which removed over 80% of raw TCR sequences during error correction. VDJ genes were aligned to IMGT germline references, and clonotypes were defined by unique CDR3 amino acid sequence plus V-J genes. Clonal expansion, Shannon diversity and CDR3 relatedness were evaluated with VDJtools (CalcPairwiseDistances, ClusterSamples), while phylogenetic trees were built in CLCbio workbench. Clones with at least 8 unique UMIs were defined as expanded, with this threshold being based on coefficient-of-variation modelling across technical triplicates. TCRdb reprocessing: public reads trimmed at Q25 with fastp, clones called with MiXCR, in-frame beta chains kept. Rows with one shared CDR3 protein collapse into an entry with the most common genes and DNA. None of the V and J calls come from the authors' own analysis; TCRdb made them. The sample table records 55,000 to 75,000 distinct CDR3 sequences; roughly 15% of these occur just once. Of the sample, 3.5% to 5.5% is held by the ten largest clones.

The sequence came from a female donor with HTLV-1-associated myelopathy (HAM/TSP). Material for sequencing was PBMCs. The rearranged segments are TRBV28 and TRBJ2-1; the junction holds 10 bases that match TRBD2. The CDR3 protein: CASQGSGGPRYDEQFF. The nucleotide sequence reads TGTGCCAGCCAAGGTAGCGGGGGGCCTCGCTACGATGAGCAGTTCTTC.